The rows below give T cell receptor beta chains drawn from one sample of a study of regulatory and conventional T cells in RAG deficiency. Using immunoSEQ multiplex PCR, the repertoire was profiled, and TCRdb retains in-frame clones only, with some absent. Among more than 20,000 clones, approximately 93% were seen once, and the ten largest hold under 0.85%. This same sample was also part of a study on regulatory T cells.

Sequencing input: CD4+ T cells sorted from blood. The receptors were gathered from a human donor in good health. CDR3s include the opening cysteine and the closing phenylalanine or tryptophan. D genes are given only for firm matches.

J | D | V | CDR3
TRBJ2-3 | . | TRBV29-1 | CSRPGRSSTDTQYF
. | . | TRBV6-1 | CASSVSRAPMYEQYF
TRBJ2-1 | TRBD2 | TRBV19 | CASRPTSGRYNEQFF
TRBJ1-1 | TRBD1 | TRBV19 | CASRPGTGMGGTEAFF
TRBJ1-5 | . | TRBV14 | CASSLPPPTAQLSNQPQHF
TRBJ2-1 | . | TRBV10-3 | CAISLNGAANEQFF
TRBJ1-3 | . | TRBV7-6 | CASSRQQTGYSGNTIYF
TRBJ2-1 | . | TRBV9 | CASSVAGNRYNEQFF
TRBJ2-1 | . | TRBV6-1 | CASSEGGNSYNEQFF
TRBJ1-1 | TRBD1 | TRBV27 | CASRPLQGGGTEAFF
TRBJ1-1 | . | TRBV18 | CASSKTMNTEAFF
TRBJ2-5 | TRBD2 | TRBV10-1 | CASSESGGRETQYF
TRBJ1-3 | . | TRBV19 | CASSEQDSGNTIYF
TRBJ1-3 | TRBD1 | TRBV28 | CASRQGGNTIYF
TRBJ2-1 | TRBD2 | TRBV2 | CASSSTSGMYDEQFF
TRBJ1-1 | . | TRBV12-5 | CASGLGWHTEAFF
TRBJ2-1 | TRBD2 | TRBV5-1 | CASSLGWVAGGPLTSYNEQFF
TRBJ1-5 | . | TRBV28 | CASSFQSSNQPQHF
TRBJ2-1 | TRBD2 | TRBV5-1 | CASSFSGAPLNEQFF
TRBJ2-3 | . | TRBV5-1 | CASSAGTSSDTDTQYF
TRBJ2-3 | . | TRBV5-5 | CASSSLLGDTQYF
TRBJ2-3 | . | TRBV28 | CASARTGITDTQYF
TRBJ1-3 | . | TRBV5-1 | CASSLLSGREFSGNTIYF
TRBJ1-4 | TRBD1 | TRBV6-1 | CASSPGTAQEEKLFF
TRBJ2-2 | . | TRBV19 | CASSIEGSGVLNTGELFF
TRBJ1-2 | . | TRBV2 | CASSESGLGTF
TRBJ2-1 | . | TRBV6-5 | CASSYRGEYNEQFF
TRBJ2-7 | TRBD1 | TRBV6-6 | CASSSPGQGLYEQYF
TRBJ1-6 | . | TRBV18 | CASSPPAGEPLHF
TRBJ2-7 | . | TRBV6-1 | CASSERWQSYEQYF
TRBJ1-4 | TRBD1 | TRBV10-2 | CASSVTGGSEKLFF
TRBJ1-2 | TRBD1 | TRBV11-2 | CASSRSEGGVISDGYTF
TRBJ1-5 | . | TRBV28 | CASSFSGSNQPQHF
TRBJ1-6 | . | TRBV10-3 | CAISEAQGGNSPLHF
TRBJ1-3 | . | TRBV4-1 | CASSQERYSPGSGNTIYF
TRBJ2-7 | . | TRBV6-1 | CASSARGGSEQYF
TRBJ2-7 | . | TRBV6-6 | CASNFGADPGQYF
TRBJ1-1 | . | TRBV9 | CASSARGQGVTEAFF
TRBJ2-1 | . | TRBV5-8 | CASSSSRGFLAYNEQFF
TRBJ1-3 | . | TRBV21-1 | CASSARSPGTGKGRNTIYF
TRBJ2-5 | . | TRBV15 | CATSRERVPQETQYF
TRBJ1-1 | TRBD1 | TRBV20-1 | CSAPGQVEAFF
TRBJ2-6 | . | TRBV6-6 | CASSTGALPGANVLTF
TRBJ2-7 | TRBD2 | TRBV11-2 | CASSLAGLTYEQYF
TRBJ2-7 | . | TRBV6-6 | CASRRQYEQYF
TRBJ1-6 | . | TRBV6-1 | CASSEEGDSYNSPLHF
TRBJ1-6 | . | TRBV18 | CASSTEFSYNSPLHF
TRBJ1-1 | TRBD1 | TRBV11-2 | CASSPVQGRGTEAFF
TRBJ2-7 | TRBD2 | TRBV5-5 | CASSLTRLAGPYEQYF
TRBJ2-1 | TRBD2 | TRBV7-6 | CASSLVGVRLAGDRDNEQFF
TRBJ2-3 | TRBD2 | TRBV5-1 | CASSLGLAGGLTDTQYF
TRBJ2-5 | . | TRBV30 | CAWSISGFETQYF
TRBJ2-7 | TRBD2 | TRBV27 | CASSLVAGGPYEQYF
TRBJ2-1 | TRBD1 | TRBV5-3 | CARSQPGQGMVEFF
TRBJ2-1 | . | TRBV5-1 | CASSLDPGSSYNEQFF
TRBJ2-2 | . | TRBV10-3 | CAINPGHSNTGELFF
TRBJ2-3 | TRBD2 | TRBV9 | CASSAVTSGTLTDTQYF
TRBJ2-1 | . | TRBV5-8 | CASSLFSSISQFF
TRBJ2-3 | . | TRBV25-1 | CASSVPGTDTQYF
TRBJ1-2 | . | TRBV10-3 | CAISESGPWDGYTF